This T cell receptor beta chain was recorded in a study of T cell responses to AZD1222 COVID-19 vaccine. Overall study results and limits: White British ancestry dominated among donors, who included more females, and clonal diversity was possibly underestimated.

The protocol was immunoSEQ multiplex PCR, while the TCRdb copy is restricted to in-frame clones and leaves out a portion. This repertoire shows about 120,000 clones, roughly nine tenths found once; its top ten account for roughly 4.5%. Comments on this clone: The target antigen is unknown.

Germline assignment: CDR1 SEHNR and CDR2 FQNEAQ (reference sequence). The germline V and J ends were trimmed by 1 base and 2 bases, with 12 bases remaining between them. The CDR3 totals 15 residues. The sequenced sample was peripheral blood, obtained on day 0 of AZD1222 vaccination. The chain recombines TRBV7-9 with TRBJ2-7; TRBD1 might be the D (5 bases). The source of this sequence is an adult in good health. The CDR3 sequence: CASSLVDRRPYEQYF. DNA for the CDR3: TGTGCCAGCAGCTTAGTCGACAGACGACCCTACGAGCAGTACTTC.